Shown below are 6 T cell receptor beta chains from a single sample sequenced in a study of cytomegalovirus exposure and HLA in healthy donors. Researchers ran the PCR with 60 Vbeta and 13 Jbeta primers. The method was immunoSEQ multiplex PCR; TCRdb's version includes in-frame clones alone and lacks a portion of them. The sample data list around 130,000 clones. Sequencing was done on a sample of PBMCs. The receptor source for this set is a woman in her sixties or seventies in good health and CMV-seronegative.

V usage is TRBV2 and J usage is TRBJ2-7, with TRBD2 as a possible D gene (5 bases). Germline loops: CDR1 SNHLY, CDR2 FYNNEI. Trimming removed 4 bases from V and 6 bases from J, with 16 bases in between. This CDR3 spans 14 amino acids. CDR3 in amino acids: CASSGYSASLEQYF. The DNA of the CDR3 is TGTGCCAGCAGTGGGTATAGCGCCAGCCTCGAGCAGTACTTC.

The chain combines TRBV7-2 with TRBJ1-5; TRBD1 matches 7 bases. Germline CDR1 is SGHTA and CDR2 is FQGNSA. The CDR3 is 12 residues long. V was clipped by 7 bases and J by 12 bases; unmatched bases: 9. DNA for the CDR3: TGTGCCAGCACAAACCGGGGACAGATCCAGCATTTT. Translation: CASTNRGQIQHF.

The chain carries TRBV30 and TRBJ2-4; 8 nucleotides match TRBD2. The CDR3 consists of 12 residues. Germline-derived CDR1 and CDR2 are GTSNPN and SVGIG (reference sequence). V dropped 3 bases and J dropped 5; count of bases not matched to a gene: 0. The DNA for the CDR3 is TGTGCCTGGAGCGGGGGGGAAAACATTCAGTACTTC. This codes for CAWSGGENIQYF. The whole variable domain, remainder taken from reference TRBV30 and TRBJ2-4, is SQTIHQWPATLVQPVGSPLSLECTVEGTSNPNLYWYRQAAGRGLQLLFYSVGIGQISSEVPQNLSASRPQDRQFILSSKKLLLSDSGFYLCAWSGGENIQYFGAGTRLSVL.

The chain links TRBV14 to TRBJ1-4; possibly TRBD1 for D (5 bases). Germline CDR1 reads SGHDN; CDR2 reads FVKESK. The germline V and J ends were trimmed by 1 base and 1 base, with 13 bases remaining between them. The CDR3 is 17 amino acids. The CDR3 nucleotides are TGTGCCAGCAGCCAAGTAAACAGGAGGGGAACTAATGAAAAACTGTTTTTT. It translates to CASSQVNRRGTNEKLFF.

DNA of the CDR3: TGTGCCAGTAGTATAAGTTTTCCGGCTAGCGGGGGCTACAATGAGCAGTTCTTC. This sequence encodes CASSISFPASGGYNEQFF. The V gene is TRBV19, the J gene TRBJ2-1; 10 positions agree with TRBD2. CDR1 and CDR2 from the germline V gene are LNHDA and SQIVND (reference sequence). The junction had 10 bases not matched to a gene; V was cut back by 2 bases and J by 3 bases. The CDR3 has 18 residues.

J is TRBJ2-1 and V is TRBV27; 7 nucleotides match TRBD1. The CDR3 runs 16 residues. The trim removed 4 bases at V and 0 bases at J, leaving 6 bases unmatched. Germline V lookup: CDR1 MNHEY, CDR2 SMNVEV (reference sequence). For the CDR3, the DNA is TGTGCCAGCAGTTCCCTTCCAGGGGGCTCCTACAATGAGCAGTTCTTC. This encodes CASSSLPGGSYNEQFF.